This is a list of T cell receptor beta chains from one sample in a study of cytomegalovirus exposure and HLA in healthy donors. The table came from immunoSEQ multiplex PCR; TCRdb's copy has only in-frame clones and leaves some out. The sample yields about 110,000 clones, over 70% seen once. The source material was PBMCs. These receptors originate from a male donor in good health and CMV-seropositive. The CDR3 runs from the conserved cysteine through the conserved F or W. A D gene is named only where the DNA matches it firmly. Some rows have no size entry. The others give once, few or many, or a class for an expanded clone.

size	J	D	V	DNA	CDR3
few	TRBJ1-1	TRBD1	TRBV28	TGTGCCAGCAGCCGAGCCGGGACAGTGTCGAACACTGAAGCTTTCTTT	CASSRAGTVSNTEAFF
-	TRBJ2-3	TRBD2	TRBV29-1	TGCAGCGTTGAAGGGACTAGCGGTCTTACAGATACGCAGTATTTT	CSVEGTSGLTDTQYF
-	TRBJ2-5	TRBD2	TRBV4-3	TGCGCCAGCAGCCGGAGTGGGGGGGGAGATCAAGAGACCCAGTACTTC	CASSRSGGGDQETQYF
-	TRBJ2-5	-	TRBV9	TGTGCCAGCAGCGTAGCACCCTCAGAGGTGGAGACCCAGTACTTC	CASSVAPSEVETQYF
-	TRBJ2-7	-	TRBV29-1	TGCAGCGTTGAGGACAGTTCCTACGAGCAGTACTTC	CSVEDSSYEQYF
-	TRBJ2-7	TRBD2	TRBV5-4	TGTGCCAGCAGCTCGGGACTAGCGGACGAGCAGTACTTC	CASSSGLADEQYF
-	TRBJ1-3	TRBD1	TRBV7-9	TGTGCCAGCAGCTTAGGCCGCGGACAGGGGAGTATTGGTGGAAACACCGTATATTTT	CASSLGRGQGSIGGNTVYF
-	TRBJ2-5	-	TRBV2	TGTGCCAGCAGTCGCGCTAGGAGCGGAGAGACCCAGTACTTC	CASSRARSGETQYF
-	TRBJ1-3	-	TRBV5-1	TGCGCCAGCAGCTCCAATGGGGGCTTTGGAAACACCATATATTTT	CASSSNGGFGNTIYF
-	TRBJ2-3	-	TRBV5-4	TGTGCCAGCAGCCCGGTACAGAGCACAGATACGCAGTATTTT	CASSPVQSTDTQYF
few	TRBJ1-4	TRBD1	TRBV9	TGTGCCAGCAGCGTAGCTTTAGGGGGACAGTCCACTGAAAAACTGTTTTTT	CASSVALGGQSTEKLFF
once	TRBJ2-2	-	TRBV11-2	TGTGCCAGCAGCACCGAGAGACAAGGTGGCACCGGGGAGCTGTTTTTT	CASSTERQGGTGELFF
-	TRBJ2-3	TRBD2	TRBV28	TGTGCCAGCAGTTTCGGAGAGGGAGGGCCACGAGATACGCAGTATTTT	CASSFGEGGPRDTQYF
-	TRBJ1-2	TRBD1	TRBV28	TGTGCCAGCAGTTTTGGGGGGGGCAGGGGGCAAGACTACACCTTC	CASSFGGGRGQDYTF
-	TRBJ2-1	TRBD1	TRBV25-1	TGTGCCAGCAGTGAATTTGGCAGGGGGAGTTACAATGAGCAGTTCTTC	CASSEFGRGSYNEQFF
few	TRBJ1-3	-	TRBV7-6	TGTGCCAGCAGCTTAGTTGCAGGGCGCGGAAACACCATATATTTT	CASSLVAGRGNTIYF
-	TRBJ2-7	TRBD1	TRBV28	TGTGCCAGCAGTGCCGGGACAGGGGGTTCCTACGAGCAGTACTTC	CASSAGTGGSYEQYF
-	TRBJ1-5	TRBD1	TRBV19	TGTGCCAGTAGTAGTTCCGGAACAGGGGGCTCAAATCAGCCCCAGCATTTT	CASSSSGTGGSNQPQHF
-	TRBJ1-1	-	TRBV4-3	TGCGCCAGCAGCCAAGAGCCAGCGACGAACACTGAAGCTTTCTTT	CASSQEPATNTEAFF
-	TRBJ2-2	-	TRBV7-3	TGTGCCAGCAGCGACTCGGGCGGGGAGCTGTTTTTT	CASSDSGGELFF
few	TRBJ1-2	TRBD1	TRBV9	TGTGCCAGCAGCGTAGTGCGGGACAGGGGGGACTATGGCTACACCTTC	CASSVVRDRGDYGYTF
-	TRBJ1-2	-	TRBV2	TGTGCCAGCAGTGTCGGTCAAGTCCCCGGCTACACCTTC	CASSVGQVPGYTF
-	TRBJ2-3	-	TRBV7-9	TGTGCCAGCAGCCGAGGCGGGGGCACAGATACGCAGTATTTT	CASSRGGGTDTQYF
-	TRBJ2-3	TRBD1	TRBV6-5	TGTGCCAGCAAAGACTCAGGGGGCGTCGCAGATACGCAGTATTTT	CASKDSGGVADTQYF
few	TRBJ2-7	TRBD2	TRBV10-3	TGTGCCATCAGCCGGGGGGGGAGCTCCTACGAGCAGTACTTC	CAISRGGSSYEQYF
-	TRBJ1-2	TRBD1	TRBV11-1	TGTGCCAGCAGACATACACGACAGGGTCTACTCGCCTTC	CASRHTRQGLLAF
-	TRBJ2-1	-	TRBV4-3	TGCGCCAGCAGCCAAGATCCCGGTAGCGGGCAGTTCTTC	CASSQDPGSGQFF
-	TRBJ2-1	TRBD2	TRBV14	TGTGCCAGCAGCCACCTAGCGGGGGGTCTTAATGAGCAGTTCTTC	CASSHLAGGLNEQFF
-	TRBJ2-2	TRBD2	TRBV19	TGTGCCAGTAGTGTCATAGCGGGAGTTGTCGGGGAGCTGTTTTTT	CASSVIAGVVGELFF
-	TRBJ2-2	TRBD1	TRBV5-6	TGTGCCAGCAGCTCGACAGGGGTGAACACCGGGGAGCTGTTTTTT	CASSSTGVNTGELFF
-	TRBJ2-7	-	TRBV6-5	TGTGCCTGCCAGGGTCCCTACGAGCAGTACTTC	CACQGPYEQYF
-	TRBJ1-2	-	TRBV2	TGTGCCAGCAGAGACTGGGACACCAGCTATGGCTACACCTTC	CASRDWDTSYGYTF
-	TRBJ2-1	TRBD2	TRBV11-1	TGTGCCAGCAGCCCCTACAGAACTAGCGCAGGCAATGAGCAGTTCTTC	CASSPYRTSAGNEQFF
once	TRBJ2-1	-	TRBV9	TGTGCCAGCAGCCCTAGTCCGGCCTCCTACAATGAGCAGTTCTTC	CASSPSPASYNEQFF
-	TRBJ1-5	TRBD1	TRBV7-2	TGTGCCAGCAGCTTAGCAGGGGGCATGAGCAATCAGCCCCAGCATTTT	CASSLAGGMSNQPQHF
-	TRBJ2-5	-	TRBV5-1	TGCGCCAGCAGCTTGAGAAACCGTGGGGAGACGAGTGAGACCCAGTACTTC	CASSLRNRGETSETQYF
-	TRBJ1-4	TRBD1	TRBV13	TGTGCCAGCAGCTTATCCTACAGGGGTGAAAAACTGTTTTTT	CASSLSYRGEKLFF